Sequencing of this T cell receptor (beta chain) was carried out in a study of control samples from healthy donors and cancer patients. Repertoires were generated with immunoSEQ multiplex PCR, while TCRdb's copy carries only in-frame clones and drops some. The table shows roughly 90,000 clones, with around 80% occurring only once. Looked up from germline, CDR1 is MGHRA and CDR2 is YSYEKL. The CDR3 has 15 amino acids. V was cut by 4 bases and J by 7 bases, with 17 bases left in between. V is TRBV4-1 and J is TRBJ1-5; D may be TRBD1 (5 bases). Specimen: blood. This receptor was identified in a woman aged 60-70 years in good health. CDR3 in DNA: TGCGCCAGCAGCCGAACCCAGGGAGTCGGACAGCCCCAGCATTTT. This gives the protein CASSRTQGVGQPQHF.